The 8 T cell receptor beta chains in this list originate from one sample, sequenced in a study of cytomegalovirus exposure and HLA in healthy donors. 60 Vbeta and 13 Jbeta primers were used in PCR. Data came from immunoSEQ multiplex PCR; TCRdb stores just in-frame clones and leaves some out. The profile covers around 150,000 clones, with 76% appearing a single time and approximately 3.4% taken by the ten largest. The sample consisted of PBMCs. Receptor source: a man aged 35-49 years in good health and CMV-seronegative.

This rearrangement joins TRBV7-2 to TRBJ2-5, with D tentatively TRBD2 (6 bases). Per germline, CDR1 SGHTA and CDR2 FQGNSA. This CDR3 is built from 16 residues. Deletions cut 2 bases from V and 3 bases from J, with 16 bases between. Here the CDR3 DNA reads TGTGCCAGCAGCTTAAGTGGGGGGTCGGGGAAAGAGACCCAGTACTTC. It codes for CASSLSGGSGKETQYF. The full variable domain, in which reference TRBV7-2 and TRBJ2-5 provide the parts outside the CDR3, is GAGVSQSPSNKVTEKGKDVELRCDPISGHTALYWYRQSLGQGLEFLIYFQGNSAPDKSGLPSDRFSAERTGGSVSTLTIQRTQQEDSAVYLCASSLSGGSGKETQYFGPGTRLLVL.

This rearrangement joins TRBV30 to TRBJ1-5, with D possibly being TRBD1 (6 bases). CDR1 and CDR2 (germline): GTSNPN, SVGIG (reference sequence). The CDR3 runs to 13 residues. V lost 2 bases to trimming and J lost 6 bases, with 11 bases between them. The CDR3 region has the DNA TGTGCCTGGAGTATCGCAGGGGTTCAGCCCCAGCATTTT. Translating gives CAWSIAGVQPQHF.

CDR3 loop: CASSWGLALPDTQYF. CDR3 coding DNA: TGTGCCAGCAGTTGGGGCTTAGCCCTCCCAGATACGCAGTATTTT. V gene TRBV6-6 combines with J gene TRBJ2-3, with D maybe TRBD1 (5 bases). The CDR3 extends over 15 amino acids. The germline V gene has CDR1 MNHNY and CDR2 SVGAGI (reference sequence). V was pared by 4 bases and J by 4 bases, with 15 bases between.

The genes are TRBV29-1 and TRBJ2-7, with TRBD2 as a possible D gene (5 bases). Germline lookup yields CDR1 SQVTM and CDR2 ANQGSEA. The V end was cut by 3 bases, the J end by 2 bases, with 8 bases between. CDR3 length: 12 amino acids. The CDR3 region is CSVEEATYEQYF. DNA of the CDR3: TGCAGCGTTGAGGAGGCAACCTACGAGCAGTACTTC.

The V call is TRBV9, the J call TRBJ1-2, with 9 bases matching TRBD1. The length of the CDR3 is 15 residues. In germline, CDR1 is SGDLS, CDR2 YYNGEE. The junction had 4 bases not matched to a gene; V was cut back by 1 base and J by 3 bases. CDR3 amino acids: CASSVLGQGDYGYTF. CDR3 nucleotide sequence: TGTGCCAGCAGCGTATTGGGACAGGGTGACTATGGCTACACCTTC.

The chain uses TRBV5-1 and TRBJ2-3; 8 positions match TRBD2. The ends lost 0 bases at V and 4 bases at J; junction bases unmatched: 7. Germline values: CDR1 SGHRS, CDR2 YFSETQ. The CDR3 totals 16 residues. CDR3 in amino acids: CASSLEGGGKADTQYF. CDR3 in DNA: TGCGCCAGCAGCTTGGAGGGCGGGGGGAAGGCAGATACGCAGTATTTT.

This clone showed up just a few times. This chain links TRBV5-1 with TRBJ2-7; no clear D. The CDR3 is 15 residues long. The germline V and J ends were trimmed by 0 bases and 0 bases, with 10 bases remaining between them. Germline values: CDR1 SGHRS, CDR2 YFSETQ. CDR3 in amino acids: CASSLDRRSSYEQYF. The DNA of the CDR3 is TGCGCCAGCAGCTTGGACCGACGGAGCTCCTACGAGCAGTACTTC.

The chain combines TRBV6-6 with TRBJ2-7, with 10 bases identical to TRBD2. Looked up from germline, CDR1 is MNHNY and CDR2 is SVGAGI (reference sequence). The CDR3 totals 15 residues. The V and J ends lost 5 bases and 2 bases, in that order; junction bases with no gene match: 6. In DNA, the CDR3 is TGTGCCAGCAGTAACCTAGCGGGGGCGACCTACGAGCAGTACTTC. Translated, it gives CASSNLAGATYEQYF.